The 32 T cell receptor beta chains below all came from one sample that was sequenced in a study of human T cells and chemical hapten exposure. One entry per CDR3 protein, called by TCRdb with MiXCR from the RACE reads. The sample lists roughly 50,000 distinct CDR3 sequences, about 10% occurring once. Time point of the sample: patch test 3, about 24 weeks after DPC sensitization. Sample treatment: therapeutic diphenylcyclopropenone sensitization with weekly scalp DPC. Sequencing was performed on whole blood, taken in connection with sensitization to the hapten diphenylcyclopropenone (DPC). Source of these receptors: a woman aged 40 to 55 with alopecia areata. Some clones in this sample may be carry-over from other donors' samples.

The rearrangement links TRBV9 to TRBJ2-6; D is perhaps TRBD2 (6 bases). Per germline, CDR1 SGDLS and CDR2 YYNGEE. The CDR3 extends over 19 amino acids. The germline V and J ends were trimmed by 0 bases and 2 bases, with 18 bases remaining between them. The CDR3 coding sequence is TGTGCCAGCAGCGTAGGACGGGGCACGGGGGATGCTGGGGCCAACGTCCTGACTTTC. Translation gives CASSVGRGTGDAGANVLTF.

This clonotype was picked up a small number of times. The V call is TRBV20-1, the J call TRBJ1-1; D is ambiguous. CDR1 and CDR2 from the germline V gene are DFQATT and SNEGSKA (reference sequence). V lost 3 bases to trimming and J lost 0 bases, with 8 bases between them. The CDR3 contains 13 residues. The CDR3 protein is CSASEVLNTEAFF. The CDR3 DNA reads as TGCAGTGCTAGCGAAGTCCTGAACACTGAAGCTTTCTTT.

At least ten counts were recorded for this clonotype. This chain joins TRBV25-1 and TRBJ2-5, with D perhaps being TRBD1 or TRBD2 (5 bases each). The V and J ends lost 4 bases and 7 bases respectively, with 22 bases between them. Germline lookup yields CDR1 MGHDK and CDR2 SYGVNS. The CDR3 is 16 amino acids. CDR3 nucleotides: TGTGCCAGCAGTGGCCTGGGACGGTACCTCTGTGTGACCCAGTACTTC. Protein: CASSGLGRYLCVTQYF.

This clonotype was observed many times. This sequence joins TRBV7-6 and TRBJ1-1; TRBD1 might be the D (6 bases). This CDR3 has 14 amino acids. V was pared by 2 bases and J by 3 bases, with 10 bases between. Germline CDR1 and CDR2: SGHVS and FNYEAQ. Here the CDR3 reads CASSLSGGDTEAFF. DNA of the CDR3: TGTGCCAGCAGCTTATCTGGGGGCGACACTGAAGCTTTCTTT.

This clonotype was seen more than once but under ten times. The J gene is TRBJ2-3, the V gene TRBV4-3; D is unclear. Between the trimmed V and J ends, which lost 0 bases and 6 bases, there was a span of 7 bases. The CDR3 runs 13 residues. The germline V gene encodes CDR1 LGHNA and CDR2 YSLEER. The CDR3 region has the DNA TGCGCCAGCAGCCAAGATTTTACGGATACGCAGTATTTT. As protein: CASSQDFTDTQYF.

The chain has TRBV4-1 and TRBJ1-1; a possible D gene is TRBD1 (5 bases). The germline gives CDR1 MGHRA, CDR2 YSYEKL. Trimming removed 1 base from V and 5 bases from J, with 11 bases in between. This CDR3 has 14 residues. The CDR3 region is CASSQVQGPTEAFF. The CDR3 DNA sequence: TGCGCCAGCAGCCAAGTCCAGGGCCCTACTGAAGCTTTCTTT.

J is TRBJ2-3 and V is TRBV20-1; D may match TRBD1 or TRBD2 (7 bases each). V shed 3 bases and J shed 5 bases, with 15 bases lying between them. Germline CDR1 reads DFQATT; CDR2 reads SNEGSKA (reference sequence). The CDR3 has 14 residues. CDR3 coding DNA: TGCAGTGCTAGCCCAGGGGGGGCACGAGATACGCAGTATTTT. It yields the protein CSASPGGARDTQYF.

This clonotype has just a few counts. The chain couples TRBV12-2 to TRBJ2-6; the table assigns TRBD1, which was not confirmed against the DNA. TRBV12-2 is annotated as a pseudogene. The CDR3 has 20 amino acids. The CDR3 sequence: CASRLVVKYRGYSGANVLTF. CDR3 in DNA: TGTGCAAGTCGCTTAGTGGTGAAGTACAGGGGGTATTCTGGGGCCAACGTCCTGACTTTC.

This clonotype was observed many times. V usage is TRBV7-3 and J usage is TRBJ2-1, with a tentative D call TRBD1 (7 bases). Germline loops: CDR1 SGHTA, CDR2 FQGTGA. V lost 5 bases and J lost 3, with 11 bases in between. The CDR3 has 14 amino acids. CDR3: CASSQGGGYNEQFF. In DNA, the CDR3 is TGTGCCAGCAGCCAGGGGGGTGGCTACAATGAGCAGTTCTTC.

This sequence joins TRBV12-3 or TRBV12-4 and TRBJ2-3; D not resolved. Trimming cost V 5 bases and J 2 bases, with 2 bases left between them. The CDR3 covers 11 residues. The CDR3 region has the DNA TGTGCCAGCAGTCCCACAGATACGCAGTATTTT. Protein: CASSPTDTQYF.

DNA for the CDR3: TGTGCCAGCAGCCAAGTGGCAGTGAACACTGAAGCTTTCTTT. Translating it yields CASSQVAVNTEAFF. This chain connects TRBV4-2 to TRBJ1-1; D is ambiguous. The CDR3 loop spans 14 amino acids. Germline CDR1 reads LGHNA; CDR2 reads YNFKEQ. V lost 1 base, J lost 0 bases, and 6 bases lay in between.

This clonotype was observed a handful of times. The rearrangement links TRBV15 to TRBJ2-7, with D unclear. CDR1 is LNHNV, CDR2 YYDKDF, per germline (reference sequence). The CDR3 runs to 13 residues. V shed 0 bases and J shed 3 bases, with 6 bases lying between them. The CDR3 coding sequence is TGTGCCACCAGCAGAGATCACGGCTACGAGCAGTACTTC. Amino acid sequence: CATSRDHGYEQYF.

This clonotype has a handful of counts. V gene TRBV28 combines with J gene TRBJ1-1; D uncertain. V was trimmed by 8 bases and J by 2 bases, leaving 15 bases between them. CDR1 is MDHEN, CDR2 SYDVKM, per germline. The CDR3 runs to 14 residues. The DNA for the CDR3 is TGTGCCAGCCGTCCCCCCCGCCATAACACTGAAGCTTTCTTT. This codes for CASRPPRHNTEAFF.

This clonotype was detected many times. The CDR3 DNA sequence: TGTGCCATCAGTGATCGGTCAACGAACACTGAAGCTTTCTTT. Protein product: CAISDRSTNTEAFF. The chain combines TRBV10-3 with TRBJ1-1; D not resolved. The germline gives CDR1 ENHRY, CDR2 SYGVKD. V dropped 3 bases and J dropped 1 base, with 9 bases sitting between them. The CDR3 is made up of 14 amino acids.

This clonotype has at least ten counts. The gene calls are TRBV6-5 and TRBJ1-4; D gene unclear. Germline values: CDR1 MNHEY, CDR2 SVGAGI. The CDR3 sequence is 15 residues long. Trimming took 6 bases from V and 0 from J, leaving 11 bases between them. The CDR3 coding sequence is TGTGCCAGCAGCCCCCGACGGACAACTAATGAAAAACTGTTTTTT. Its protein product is CASSPRRTTNEKLFF.

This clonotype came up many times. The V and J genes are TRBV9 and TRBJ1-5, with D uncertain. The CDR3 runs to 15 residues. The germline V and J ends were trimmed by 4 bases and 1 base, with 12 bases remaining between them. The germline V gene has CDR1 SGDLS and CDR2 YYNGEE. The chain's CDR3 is CASSPHWASNQPQHF. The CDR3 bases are TGTGCCAGCAGCCCCCATTGGGCGAGCAATCAGCCCCAGCATTTT.

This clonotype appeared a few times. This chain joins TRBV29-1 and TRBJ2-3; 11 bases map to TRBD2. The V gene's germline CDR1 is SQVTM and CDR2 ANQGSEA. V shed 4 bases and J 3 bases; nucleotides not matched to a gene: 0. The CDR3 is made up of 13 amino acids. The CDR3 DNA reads TGCAGCGTTGGACTAGCGGGGACAGATACGCAGTATTTT. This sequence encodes CSVGLAGTDTQYF.

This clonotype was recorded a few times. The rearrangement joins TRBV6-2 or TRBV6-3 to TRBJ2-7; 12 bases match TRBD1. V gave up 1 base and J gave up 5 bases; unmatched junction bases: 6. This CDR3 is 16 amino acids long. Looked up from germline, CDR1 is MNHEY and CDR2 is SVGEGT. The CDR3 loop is CASSYYGTGGIDEQYF. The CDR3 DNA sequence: TGTGCCAGCAGTTACTACGGGACAGGGGGCATCGACGAGCAGTACTTC.

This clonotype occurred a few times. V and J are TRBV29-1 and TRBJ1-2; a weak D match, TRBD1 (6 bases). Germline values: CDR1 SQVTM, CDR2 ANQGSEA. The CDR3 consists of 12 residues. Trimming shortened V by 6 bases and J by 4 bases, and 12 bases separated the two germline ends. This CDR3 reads CSVQDSLYGYTF. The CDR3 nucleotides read TGCAGCGTCCAGGACAGCCTCTATGGCTACACCTTC.

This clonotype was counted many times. As DNA, the CDR3 is TGTGCCAGCCAGAGGGCCAATACACCCCAAGAGACCCAGTACTTC. It specifies CASQRANTPQETQYF. The chain couples TRBV12-3 or TRBV12-4 to TRBJ2-5; TRBD2 might be the D (5 bases). The CDR3 runs 15 residues. V gave up 8 bases and J gave up 1 base, with 17 bases separating them.

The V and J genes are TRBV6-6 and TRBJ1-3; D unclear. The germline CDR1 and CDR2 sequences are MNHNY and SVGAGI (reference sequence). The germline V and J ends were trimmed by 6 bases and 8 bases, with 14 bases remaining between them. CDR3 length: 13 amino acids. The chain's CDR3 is CASSQYARDTIYF. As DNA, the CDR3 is TGTGCCAGCAGCCAATATGCGCGAGACACCATATATTTT.

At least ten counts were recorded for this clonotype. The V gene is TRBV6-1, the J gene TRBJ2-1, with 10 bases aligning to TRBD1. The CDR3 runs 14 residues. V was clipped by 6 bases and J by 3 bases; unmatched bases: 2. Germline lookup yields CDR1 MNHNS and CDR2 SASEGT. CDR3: CASRGQGSYNEQFF. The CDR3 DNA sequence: TGTGCCAGCAGGGGACAGGGGAGCTACAATGAGCAGTTCTTC.

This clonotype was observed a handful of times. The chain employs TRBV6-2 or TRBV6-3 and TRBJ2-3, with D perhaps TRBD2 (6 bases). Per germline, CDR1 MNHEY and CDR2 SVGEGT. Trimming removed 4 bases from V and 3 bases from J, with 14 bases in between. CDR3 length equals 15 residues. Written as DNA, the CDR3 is TGTGCCAGCAGTTCTGCGGGGACCCTTACAGATACGCAGTATTTT. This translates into CASSSAGTLTDTQYF.

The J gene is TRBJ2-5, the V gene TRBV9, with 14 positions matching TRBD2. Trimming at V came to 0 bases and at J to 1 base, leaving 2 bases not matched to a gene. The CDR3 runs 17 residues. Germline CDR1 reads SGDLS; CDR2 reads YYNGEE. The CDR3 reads CASSVGTSGGTQETQYF. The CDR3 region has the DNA TGTGCCAGCAGCGTAGGGACTAGCGGGGGGACCCAAGAGACCCAGTACTTC. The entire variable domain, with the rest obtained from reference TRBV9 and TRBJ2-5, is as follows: DSGVTQTPKHLITATGQRVTLRCSPRSGDLSVYWYQQSLDQGLQFLIQYYNGEERAKGNILERFSAQQFPDLHSELNLSSLELGDSALYFCASSVGTSGGTQETQYFGPGTRLLVL.

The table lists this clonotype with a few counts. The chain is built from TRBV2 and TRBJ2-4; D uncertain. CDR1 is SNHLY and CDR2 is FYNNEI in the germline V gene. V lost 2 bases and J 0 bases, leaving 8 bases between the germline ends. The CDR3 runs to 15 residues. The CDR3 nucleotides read TGTGCCAGCAGTGAATATGAGATAGCCAAAAACATTCAGTACTTC. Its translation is CASSEYEIAKNIQYF.

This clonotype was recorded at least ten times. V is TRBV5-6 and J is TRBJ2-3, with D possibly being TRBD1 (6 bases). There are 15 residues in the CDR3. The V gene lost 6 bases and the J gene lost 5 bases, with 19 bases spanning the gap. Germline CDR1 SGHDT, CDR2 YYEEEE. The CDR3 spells CASNVRGPTGDTQYF. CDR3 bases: TGTGCCAGCAACGTCAGGGGACCGACTGGAGATACGCAGTATTTT.

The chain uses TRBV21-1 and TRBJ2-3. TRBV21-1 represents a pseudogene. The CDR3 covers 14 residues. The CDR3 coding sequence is TGTGCCAGCAGCAAGGACCGCGGCAGAGTTACGCAGTATTTT. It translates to CASSKDRGRVTQYF.

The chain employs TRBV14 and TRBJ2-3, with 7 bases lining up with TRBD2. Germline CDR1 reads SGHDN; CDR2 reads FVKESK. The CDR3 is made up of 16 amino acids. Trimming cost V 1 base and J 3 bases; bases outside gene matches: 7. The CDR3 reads CASSQAGGGVTDTQYF. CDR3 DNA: TGTGCCAGCAGCCAAGCCGGCGGGGGAGTGACAGATACGCAGTATTTT.

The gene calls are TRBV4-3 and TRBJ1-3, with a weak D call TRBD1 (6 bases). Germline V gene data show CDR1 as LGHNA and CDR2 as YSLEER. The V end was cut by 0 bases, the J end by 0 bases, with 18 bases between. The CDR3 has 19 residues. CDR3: CASSQEVQAWGRSGNTIYF. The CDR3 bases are TGCGCCAGCAGCCAAGAAGTACAGGCCTGGGGGCGCTCTGGAAACACCATATATTTT.

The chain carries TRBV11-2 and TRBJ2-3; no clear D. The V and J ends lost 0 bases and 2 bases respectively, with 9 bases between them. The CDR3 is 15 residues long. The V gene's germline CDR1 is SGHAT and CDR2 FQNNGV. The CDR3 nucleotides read TGTGCCAGCAGCTTAGAAGGCACTATCACAGATACGCAGTATTTT. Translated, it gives CASSLEGTITDTQYF.

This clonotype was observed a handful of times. As DNA, the CDR3 is TGTGCCAGCAGTTTTGACAGGGGGTCAAGCCCCCTCCACTTT. This sequence encodes CASSFDRGSSPLHF. J is TRBJ1-6 and V is TRBV2; 9 nucleotides agree with TRBD1. CDR1 is SNHLY and CDR2 is FYNNEI in the germline V gene. V lost 5 bases and J lost 13; bases outside the gene matches: 9. This CDR3 has 14 residues.

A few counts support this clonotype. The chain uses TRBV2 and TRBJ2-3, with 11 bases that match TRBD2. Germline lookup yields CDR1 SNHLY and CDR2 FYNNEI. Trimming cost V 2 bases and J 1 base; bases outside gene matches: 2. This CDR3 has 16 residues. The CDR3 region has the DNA TGTGCCAGCAGTGAACTAGCGGGGGGCCGCACAGATACGCAGTATTTT. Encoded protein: CASSELAGGRTDTQYF.